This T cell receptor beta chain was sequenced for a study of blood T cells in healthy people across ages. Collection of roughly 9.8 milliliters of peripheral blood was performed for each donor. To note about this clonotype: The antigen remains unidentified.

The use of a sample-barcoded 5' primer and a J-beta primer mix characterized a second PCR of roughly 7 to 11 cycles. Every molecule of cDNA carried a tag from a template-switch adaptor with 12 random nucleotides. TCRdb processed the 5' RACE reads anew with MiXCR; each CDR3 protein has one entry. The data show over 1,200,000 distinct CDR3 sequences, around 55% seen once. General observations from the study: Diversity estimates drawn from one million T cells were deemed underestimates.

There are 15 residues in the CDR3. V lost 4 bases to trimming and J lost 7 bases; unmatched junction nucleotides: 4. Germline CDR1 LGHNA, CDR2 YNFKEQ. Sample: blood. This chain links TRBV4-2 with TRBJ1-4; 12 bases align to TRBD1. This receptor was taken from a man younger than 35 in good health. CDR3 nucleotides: TGTGCCAGCAGCCCGGGGACAGGGGGCGGTGAAAAACTGTTTTTT. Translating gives CASSPGTGGGEKLFF.